These T cell receptor beta chains were read from a single sample in a study of STAT5B mutations in CD4+ large granular lymphocyte leukemia. The data were produced by immunoSEQ multiplex PCR, yet TCRdb's version contains in-frame clones alone and is incomplete. In the table there are under 35,000 clones, roughly 80% of which are singletons. Sequenced material: CD4+ T cells from blood buffy coats. The receptors originated from a human donor in good health. Each CDR3 is given with its conserved first and last residue. The D gene is left open where the match is weak. The size field is filled for only some rows; it gives once, few, many or a size class.

abundance | j_gene | d_gene | v_gene | CDR3aa | CDR3nt
NA | TRBJ2-2 | NA | TRBV11-2 | CGAGGAGELFF | TGTGGGGCAGGAGGGGCCGGGGAGCTGTTTTTT
few | TRBJ1-5 | NA | TRBV6-6 | CASSIPGQPQHF | TGTGCCAGCAGCATTCCAGGTCAGCCCCAGCATTTT
few | TRBJ2-7 | NA | TRBV7-9 | CASSSGPTYEQYF | TGTGCCAGCAGCTCTGGACCCACCTACGAGCAGTACTTC
NA | TRBJ1-4 | NA | TRBV6-1 | CASRKDSHNEKLFF | TGTGCCAGCAGAAAAGACAGCCACAATGAAAAACTGTTTTTT
NA | TRBJ1-2 | NA | TRBV30 | CAWNPGPYGYTF | TGTGCCTGGAACCCGGGACCTTATGGCTACACCTTC
NA | TRBJ1-2 | NA | TRBV20-1 | CSARGLYGYTF | TGCAGTGCTAGAGGCCTCTATGGCTACACCTTC
NA | TRBJ1-1 | NA | TRBV18 | CASSPRTPLATEAFF | TGTGCCAGCTCACCCAGAACACCCTTGGCCACTGAAGCTTTCTTT
NA | TRBJ1-3 | NA | TRBV9 | CASSFRGGDPGNTIYF | TGTGCCAGCAGCTTTAGAGGGGGGGATCCTGGAAACACCATATATTTT
NA | TRBJ2-2 | NA | TRBV18 | CASSPQLQGTGELFF | TGTGCCAGCTCACCACAACTCCAAGGCACCGGGGAGCTGTTTTTT
NA | TRBJ2-7 | TRBD1 | TRBV11-2 | CASSLVARGHYEQYF | TGTGCCAGCAGCTTAGTCGCCAGGGGGCATTACGAGCAGTACTTC
NA | TRBJ2-1 | TRBD2 | TRBV18 | CASSPLAGYNEQFF | TGTGCCAGCTCACCACTAGCGGGGTACAATGAGCAGTTCTTC
once | TRBJ2-1 | NA | TRBV2 | CASSEGQIPYNEQFF | TGTGCCAGCAGTGAGGGGCAGATCCCCTACAATGAGCAGTTCTTC
NA | TRBJ2-3 | NA | TRBV11-3 | CASSSGASTDTQYF | TGTGCCAGCAGTAGCGGAGCCAGCACAGATACGCAGTATTTT
few | TRBJ1-1 | TRBD1 | TRBV30 | CAWSRTGNMNTEAFF | TGTGCCTGGAGTCGGACAGGGAACATGAACACTGAAGCTTTCTTT
NA | TRBJ1-1 | NA | TRBV7-2 | CASSMDSRGTEAFF | TGTGCCAGCAGCATGGACAGTCGGGGCACTGAAGCTTTCTTT
NA | TRBJ2-7 | NA | TRBV4-3 | CASSQEVGRRQYF | TGCGCCAGCAGCCAAGAAGTTGGTAGACGGCAGTACTTC
NA | TRBJ2-5 | NA | TRBV6-5 | CASSRGPEETQYF | TGTGCCAGCAGTAGAGGACCCGAAGAGACCCAGTACTTC
NA | TRBJ2-3 | TRBD2 | TRBV11-2 | CASSLGVGLAADTQYF | TGTGCCAGCAGCTTAGGGGTGGGACTAGCAGCAGATACGCAGTATTTT
few | TRBJ1-1 | TRBD1 | TRBV30 | CAWSVLGQGARAFF | TGTGCCTGGAGTGTACTGGGACAGGGGGCACGAGCTTTCTTT
NA | TRBJ1-1 | NA | TRBV19 | CASNIANTEAFF | TGTGCCAGTAATATAGCAAACACTGAAGCTTTCTTT
NA | TRBJ2-2 | TRBD1 | TRBV5-1 | CASSRGPTGDLFGDTGELFF | TGCGCCAGCAGCCGAGGCCCGACAGGGGACTTATTTGGGGACACCGGGGAGCTGTTTTTT
NA | TRBJ2-6 | NA | TRBV4-3 | CASSRVATGANVLTF | TGCGCCAGCAGCCGGGTAGCTACTGGGGCCAACGTCCTGACTTTC
once | TRBJ2-7 | TRBD2 | TRBV30 | CAWRAGLAGAYEQYF | TGTGCCTGGAGGGCAGGACTAGCGGGGGCCTACGAGCAGTACTTC
NA | TRBJ2-7 | NA | TRBV18 | CASRSTSPSYEQYF | TGTGCCAGTCGAAGTACTTCCCCGTCTTACGAGCAGTACTTC
NA | TRBJ2-5 | NA | TRBV5-1 | CASSLNVGREETQYF | TGCGCCAGCAGCTTGAACGTGGGACGAGAAGAGACCCAGTACTTC
few | TRBJ1-1 | NA | TRBV7-9 | CASYLMNTEAFF | TGTGCCAGCTACCTTATGAACACTGAAGCTTTCTTT
NA | TRBJ1-1 | NA | TRBV30 | CAWREKWAAEAFF | TGTGCCTGGAGAGAAAAATGGGCAGCCGAAGCTTTCTTT
once | TRBJ2-2 | TRBD1 | TRBV5-1 | CASSWTGQGNTGELFF | TGCGCCAGCAGCTGGACGGGACAGGGGAACACCGGGGAGCTGTTTTTT
few | TRBJ2-7 | NA | TRBV7-2 | CASSTRQGGSGGRSYEQYF | TGTGCCAGCAGCACTAGACAGGGTGGGAGCGGGGGACGGAGCTACGAGCAGTACTTC
NA | TRBJ2-1 | TRBD2 | TRBV27 | CASSSRGGSYNEQFF | TGTGCCAGCAGTTCCCGGGGGGGCTCCTACAATGAGCAGTTCTTC
once | TRBJ2-1 | TRBD2 | TRBV30 | CAWSGSSGFNYNEQFF | TGTGCCTGGAGTGGTTCTAGCGGGTTCAACTACAATGAGCAGTTCTTC
NA | TRBJ2-7 | TRBD1 | TRBV19 | CASKRTGASYEQYF | TGTGCCAGTAAAAGGACAGGGGCATCCTACGAGCAGTACTTC
NA | TRBJ2-3 | NA | TRBV4-3 | CASRWGTGESDTQYF | TGCGCCAGCCGGTGGGGAACCGGGGAGTCTGATACGCAGTATTTT
NA | TRBJ1-1 | NA | TRBV2 | CASRSRGAFF | TGTGCCAGCAGATCCCGGGGAGCTTTCTTT
once | TRBJ1-2 | NA | TRBV5-6 | CASSSSGYGYTF | TGTGCCAGCAGCTCCTCAGGCTATGGCTACACCTTC
NA | TRBJ2-3 | TRBD2 | TRBV5-1 | CASSSSPSGRADTQYF | TGCGCCAGCAGCTCCAGTCCTAGCGGGAGGGCAGATACGCAGTATTTT
NA | TRBJ2-5 | NA | TRBV18 | CASSPLTLETQYF | TGTGCCAGCTCACCACTAACTCTGGAGACCCAGTACTTC